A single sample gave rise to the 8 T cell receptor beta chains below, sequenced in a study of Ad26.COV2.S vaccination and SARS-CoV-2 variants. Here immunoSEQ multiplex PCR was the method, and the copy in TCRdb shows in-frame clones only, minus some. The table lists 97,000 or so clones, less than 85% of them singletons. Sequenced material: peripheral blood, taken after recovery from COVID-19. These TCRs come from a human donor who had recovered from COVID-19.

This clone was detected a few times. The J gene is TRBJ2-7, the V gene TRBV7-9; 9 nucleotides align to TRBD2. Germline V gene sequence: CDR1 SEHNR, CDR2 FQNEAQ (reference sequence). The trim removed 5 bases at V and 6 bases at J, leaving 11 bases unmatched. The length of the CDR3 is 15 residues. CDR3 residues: CASSPPGLAVPEQYF. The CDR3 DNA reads TGTGCCAGCAGCCCGCCGGGACTAGCCGTTCCCGAGCAGTACTTC.

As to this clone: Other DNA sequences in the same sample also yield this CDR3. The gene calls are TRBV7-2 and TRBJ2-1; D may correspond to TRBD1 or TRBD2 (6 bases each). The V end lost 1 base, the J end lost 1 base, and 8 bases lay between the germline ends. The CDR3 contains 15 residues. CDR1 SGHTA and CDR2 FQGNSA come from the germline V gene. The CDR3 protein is CASSLGGASYNEQFF. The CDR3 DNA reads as TGTGCCAGCAGCTTAGGGGGGGCGTCCTACAATGAGCAGTTCTTC.

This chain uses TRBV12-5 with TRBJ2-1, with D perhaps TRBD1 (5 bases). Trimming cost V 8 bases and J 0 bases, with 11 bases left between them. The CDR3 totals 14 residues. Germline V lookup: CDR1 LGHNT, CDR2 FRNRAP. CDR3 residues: CASQIDSSYNEQFF. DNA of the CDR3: TGTGCTAGTCAGATTGACAGCTCCTACAATGAGCAGTTCTTC.

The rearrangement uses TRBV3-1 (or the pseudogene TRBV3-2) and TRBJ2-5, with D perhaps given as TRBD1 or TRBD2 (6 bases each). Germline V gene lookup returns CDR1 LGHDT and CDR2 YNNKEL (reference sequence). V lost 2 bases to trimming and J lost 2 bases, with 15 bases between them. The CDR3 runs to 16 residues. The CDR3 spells CASSQRRRGLQETQYF. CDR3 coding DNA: TGTGCCAGCAGCCAACGCCGCCGGGGGCTTCAAGAGACCCAGTACTTC.

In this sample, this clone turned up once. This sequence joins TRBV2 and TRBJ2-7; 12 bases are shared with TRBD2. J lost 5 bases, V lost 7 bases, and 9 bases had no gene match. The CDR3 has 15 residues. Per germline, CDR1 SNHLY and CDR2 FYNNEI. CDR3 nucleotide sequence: TGTGCCAGCAACTCCCCTAGCGGGGGGGACCACGAGCAGTACTTC. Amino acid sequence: CASNSPSGGDHEQYF.

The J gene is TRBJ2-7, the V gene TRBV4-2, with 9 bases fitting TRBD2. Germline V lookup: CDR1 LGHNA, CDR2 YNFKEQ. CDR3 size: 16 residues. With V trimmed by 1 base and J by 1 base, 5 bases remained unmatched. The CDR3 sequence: CASSQVSGGRSYEQYF. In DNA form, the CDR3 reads TGTGCCAGCAGCCAAGTTAGCGGGGGCCGTTCCTACGAGCAGTACTTC.

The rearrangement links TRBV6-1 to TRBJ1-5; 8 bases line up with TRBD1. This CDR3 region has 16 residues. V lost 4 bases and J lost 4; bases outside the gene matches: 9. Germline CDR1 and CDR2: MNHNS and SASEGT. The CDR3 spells CASSGVQGEVNQPQHF. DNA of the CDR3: TGTGCCAGCAGTGGTGTACAGGGGGAGGTAAATCAGCCCCAGCATTTT.

This CDR3 reads CASSLEDRGQYF. The DNA for the CDR3 is TGTGCCAGCAGCTTAGAGGACAGGGGGCAGTACTTC. The V and J genes are TRBV11-2 and TRBJ2-7; TRBD1 matches at 9 bases. Trimming took 0 bases from V and 9 from J; bases not matched to a gene: 0. The CDR3 spans 12 residues. CDR1 is SGHAT, CDR2 FQNNGV, per germline.